Reported below is one T cell receptor beta chain. The germline CDR1 and CDR2 sequences are SGHRS and YFSETQ. V lost 6 bases, J lost 5 bases, and 12 bases lay in between. The CDR3 spans 13 residues. PCR used 60 Vbeta primers and 13 Jbeta primers. Generated by immunoSEQ multiplex PCR, the TCRdb table keeps only in-frame clones and is missing some. The data hold about 76,000 clones, with around 65% observed a single time. The sample originates from a study of cytomegalovirus exposure and HLA in healthy donors. This receptor was obtained from a man aged 55 to 70 in good health and CMV-seropositive. The chain employs TRBV5-1 and TRBJ2-1; D ambiguous. The sequencing input was PBMCs. The DNA for the CDR3 is TGCGCCAGCATGGTGCAGGCCGACAATGAGCAGTTCTTC. This sequence encodes CASMVQADNEQFF.